This T cell receptor beta chain is drawn from a study of CXCR3-negative and CXCR3-positive naive CD8 T cells. Study-wide findings and caveats: High diversity, comparable across both naive subsets, contrasted with much lower diversity in memory CD8+ cells. The study found more hydrophobic TRB CDR3s in CXCR3-positive naive cells than in CXCR3-negative naive cells.

A word on this clonotype: Antigen specificity is unknown.

Every subset of CD8+ T cells was sorted in triplicate at fewer than 350,000 cells each. 5' RACE with UMI labels generated the TRB cDNA libraries. TCRdb reprocessed the 5' RACE reads, with one entry per CDR3 protein and no DNA. The sample's table shows roughly 110,000 distinct CDR3 sequences. The CDR3 consists of 14 residues. From germline, CDR1 is SGHRS and CDR2 YFSETQ. The sequenced material came from naive CXCR3+ CD8+ T cells from blood. Subset of the sample: CD45RO-CCR7+CD27+CD95- naive CD8+ T cells expressing CXCR3 (TNR3+). The V gene is TRBV5-1, the J gene TRBJ2-7; TCRdb selects TRBD1, and the lack of DNA leaves this call unchecked. This receptor was identified in a human donor in good health. Some clones in this sample may be carry-over from other donors' samples. The CDR3: CASSTGTGSYEQYF.